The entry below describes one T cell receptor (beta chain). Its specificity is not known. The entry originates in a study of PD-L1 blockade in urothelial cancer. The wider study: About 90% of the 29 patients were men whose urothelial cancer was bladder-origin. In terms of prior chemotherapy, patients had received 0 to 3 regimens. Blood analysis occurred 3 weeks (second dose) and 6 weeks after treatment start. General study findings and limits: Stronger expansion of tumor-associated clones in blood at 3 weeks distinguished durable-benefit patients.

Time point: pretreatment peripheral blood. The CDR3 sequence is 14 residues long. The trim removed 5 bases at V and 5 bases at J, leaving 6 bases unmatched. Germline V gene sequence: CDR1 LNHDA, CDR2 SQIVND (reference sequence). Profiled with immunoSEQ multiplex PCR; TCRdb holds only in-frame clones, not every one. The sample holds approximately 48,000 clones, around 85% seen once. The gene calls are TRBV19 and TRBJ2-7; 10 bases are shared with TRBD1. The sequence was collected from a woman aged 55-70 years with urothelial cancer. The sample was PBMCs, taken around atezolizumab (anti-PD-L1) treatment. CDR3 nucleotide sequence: TGTGCCAGTAGTGCAAATGGACAGGGGGACGAGCAGTACTTC. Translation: CASSANGQGDEQYF.